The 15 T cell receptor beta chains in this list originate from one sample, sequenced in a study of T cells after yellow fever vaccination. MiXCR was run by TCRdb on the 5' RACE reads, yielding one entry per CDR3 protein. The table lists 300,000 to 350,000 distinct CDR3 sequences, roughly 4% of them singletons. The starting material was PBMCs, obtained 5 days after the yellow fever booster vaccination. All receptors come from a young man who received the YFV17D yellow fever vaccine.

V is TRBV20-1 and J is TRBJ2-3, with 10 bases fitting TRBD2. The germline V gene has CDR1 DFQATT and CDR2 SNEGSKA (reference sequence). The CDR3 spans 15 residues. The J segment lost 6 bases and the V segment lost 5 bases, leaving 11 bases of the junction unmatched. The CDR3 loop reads CSARLLAGSGDTQYF. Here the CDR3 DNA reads TGCAGTGCTCGCCTACTAGCGGGGTCTGGGGATACGCAGTATTTT.

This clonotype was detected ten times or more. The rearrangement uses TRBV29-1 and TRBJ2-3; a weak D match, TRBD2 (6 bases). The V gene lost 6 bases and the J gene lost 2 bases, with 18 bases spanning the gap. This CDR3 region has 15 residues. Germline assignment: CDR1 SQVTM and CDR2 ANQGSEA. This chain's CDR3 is CSVRLRGWSTDTQYF. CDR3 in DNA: TGCAGCGTCCGGTTGCGGGGTTGGTCCACAGATACGCAGTATTTT.

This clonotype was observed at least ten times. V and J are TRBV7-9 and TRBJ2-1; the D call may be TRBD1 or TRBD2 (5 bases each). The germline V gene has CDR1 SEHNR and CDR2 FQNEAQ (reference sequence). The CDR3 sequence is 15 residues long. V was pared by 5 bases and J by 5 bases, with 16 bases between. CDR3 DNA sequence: TGTGCCAGCAGCCCAGCACTAGGGGTAAACAATGAGCAGTTCTTC. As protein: CASSPALGVNNEQFF.

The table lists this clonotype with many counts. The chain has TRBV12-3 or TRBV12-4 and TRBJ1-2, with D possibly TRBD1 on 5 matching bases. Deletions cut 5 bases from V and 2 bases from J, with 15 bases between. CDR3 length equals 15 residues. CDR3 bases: TGTGCCAGCAGTCAGCAGGGCATCGGGAACTATGGCTACACCTTC. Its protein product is CASSQQGIGNYGYTF.

The CDR3 protein is CASSWRQGYEQYV. The CDR3 bases are TGCGCCAGCAGTTGGCGACAGGGCTACGAGCAGTACGTC. The rearrangement uses TRBV5-1 and TRBJ2-7, with 7 bases fitting TRBD1. The V and J ends lost 5 bases and 3 bases, in that order; junction bases with no gene match: 5. The CDR3 length is 13 residues. Germline V gene lookup returns CDR1 SGHRS and CDR2 YFSETQ.

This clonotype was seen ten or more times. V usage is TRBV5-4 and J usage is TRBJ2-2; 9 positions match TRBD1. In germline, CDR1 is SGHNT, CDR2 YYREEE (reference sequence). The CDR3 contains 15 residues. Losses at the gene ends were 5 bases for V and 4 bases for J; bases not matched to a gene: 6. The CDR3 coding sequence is TGTGCCAGCAGTTCGGACAGGGGTGGCACCGGGGAGCTGTTTTTT. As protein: CASSSDRGGTGELFF.

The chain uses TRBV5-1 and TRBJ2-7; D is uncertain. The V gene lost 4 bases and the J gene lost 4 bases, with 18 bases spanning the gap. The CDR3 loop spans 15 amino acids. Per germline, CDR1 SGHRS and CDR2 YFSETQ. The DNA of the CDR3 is TGCGCCAGCAGCCCGGGTTCCGGGCCACAATACGAGCAGTACGTC. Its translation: CASSPGSGPQYEQYV.

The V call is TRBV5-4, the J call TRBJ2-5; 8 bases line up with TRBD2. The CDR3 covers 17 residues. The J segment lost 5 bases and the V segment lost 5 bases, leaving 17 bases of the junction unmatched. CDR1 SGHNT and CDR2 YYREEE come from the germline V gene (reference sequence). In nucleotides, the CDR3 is TGTGCCAGCAGTCCCTCGGGGGGGCGCGACCAATTGGAGACCCAGTACTTC. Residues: CASSPSGGRDQLETQYF.

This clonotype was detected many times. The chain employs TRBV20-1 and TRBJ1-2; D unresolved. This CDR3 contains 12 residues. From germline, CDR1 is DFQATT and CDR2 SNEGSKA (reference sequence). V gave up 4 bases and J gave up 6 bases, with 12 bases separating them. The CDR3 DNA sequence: TGCAGTGCTATTACCGGGTCCCATGGCTACACCTTC. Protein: CSAITGSHGYTF.

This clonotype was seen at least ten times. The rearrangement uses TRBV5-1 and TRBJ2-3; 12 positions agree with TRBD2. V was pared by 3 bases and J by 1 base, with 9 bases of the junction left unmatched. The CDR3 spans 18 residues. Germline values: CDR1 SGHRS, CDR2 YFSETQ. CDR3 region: CASSYRLAGARGTDTQYF. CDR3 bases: TGCGCCAGCAGCTACCGACTAGCGGGGGCCCGGGGCACAGATACGCAGTATTTT.

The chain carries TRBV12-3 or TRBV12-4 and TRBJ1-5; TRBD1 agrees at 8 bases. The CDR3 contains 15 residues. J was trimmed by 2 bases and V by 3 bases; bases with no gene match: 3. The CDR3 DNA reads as TGTGCCAGCAGTTTGATGACAGGGGGCAATCAGCCCCAGCATTTT. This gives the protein CASSLMTGGNQPQHF.

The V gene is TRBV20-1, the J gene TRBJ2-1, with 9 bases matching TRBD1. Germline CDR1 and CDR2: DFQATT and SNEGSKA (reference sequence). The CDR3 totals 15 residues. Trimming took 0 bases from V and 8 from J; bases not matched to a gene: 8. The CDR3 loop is CSARDTQGALYEQFF. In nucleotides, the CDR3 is TGCAGTGCTAGAGATACACAGGGGGCCCTCTATGAGCAGTTCTTC.

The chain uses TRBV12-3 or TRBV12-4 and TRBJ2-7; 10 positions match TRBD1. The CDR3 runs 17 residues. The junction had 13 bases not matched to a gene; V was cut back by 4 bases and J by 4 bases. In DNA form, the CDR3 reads TGTGCCAGCAGTTCAATCCAACAACCGGGACAGGGGTACGAGCAGTACTTC. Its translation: CASSSIQQPGQGYEQYF.

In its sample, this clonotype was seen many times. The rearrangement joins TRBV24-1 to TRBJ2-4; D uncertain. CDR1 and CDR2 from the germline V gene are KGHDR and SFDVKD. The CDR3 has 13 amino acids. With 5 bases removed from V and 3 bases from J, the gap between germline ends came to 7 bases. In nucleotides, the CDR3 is TGTGCCACCAGTGTCCAGGACAAAAACATTCAGTACTTC. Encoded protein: CATSVQDKNIQYF.

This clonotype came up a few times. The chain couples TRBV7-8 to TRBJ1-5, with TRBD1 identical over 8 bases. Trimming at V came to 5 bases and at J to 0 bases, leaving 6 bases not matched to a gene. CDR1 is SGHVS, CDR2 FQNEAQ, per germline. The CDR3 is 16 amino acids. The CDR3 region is CASSVGQGYSNQPQHF. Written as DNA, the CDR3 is TGTGCCAGCAGCGTCGGACAGGGCTATAGCAATCAGCCCCAGCATTTT.